This T cell receptor beta chain was found in a study of blood T cells in healthy people across ages. Germline CDR1 reads SGHTA; CDR2 reads FQGNSA. The CDR3 has 13 amino acids. The ends were cut back, 2 bases at V and 6 bases at J, with 11 bases in the middle. For the second PCR, which ran for about 6 to 11 cycles, a sample-barcoded 5' primer and a J-beta primer mix were used. TCRdb called the 5' RACE reads again in MiXCR, with one record for every CDR3 protein. The sample carries just under 750,000 distinct CDR3 sequences, around a fifth recorded once. This clonotype occurred once. The chain has TRBV7-2 and TRBJ2-7; no firm D call. The TCR was taken from a man in his 70s in good health. Sequencing was carried out using blood. CDR3 nucleotide sequence: TGTGCCAGCAGCTTAAGGGCTGATCTCGAGCAGTACGTC. Its protein is CASSLRADLEQYV.